The clone carrying this T cell receptor beta chain was counted many times. Its antigen is currently unknown. This sample's RNA came from whole unsorted tissue. Distant lung tissue was collected more than 3 cm away from the tumor edge. The entry originates in a study of tumor and adjacent non-tumor tissue in lung cancer. TCRbeta libraries were built with three rounds of nested PCR, modified from ARM-PCR. MiXCR, applied by TCRdb to the multiplex PCR reads, yields one record per CDR3 protein. The sample holds about 98,000 distinct CDR3 sequences, approximately 80% seen once. Study-level results: Shorter survival was associated with higher TCR diversity in tumors. Compared with tumor, normal lung showed significantly lower TCR diversity.

Deletions cut 4 bases from V and 4 bases from J, with 17 bases between. In germline, CDR1 is SGHNT, CDR2 YYREEE (reference sequence). CDR3 length equals 16 residues. The chain is built from TRBV5-4 and TRBJ2-2, with D possibly being TRBD1 (8 bases). Sequencing used distant non-tumor lung tissue. The receptor was isolated from a man in his sixties with small cell lung cancer. Written as DNA, the CDR3 is TGTGCCAGCAGCCCGTACAACAGGGGGGGCACCGGGGAGCTGTTTTTT. Translating gives CASSPYNRGGTGELFF. Together with reference TRBV5-4 and TRBJ2-2, the CDR3 gives the full variable domain: ETGVTQSPTHLIKTRGQQVTLRCSSQSGHNTVSWYQQALGQGPQFIFQYYREEENGRGNFPPRFSGLQFPNYSSELNVNALELDDSALYLCASSPYNRGGTGELFFGEGSRLTVL.